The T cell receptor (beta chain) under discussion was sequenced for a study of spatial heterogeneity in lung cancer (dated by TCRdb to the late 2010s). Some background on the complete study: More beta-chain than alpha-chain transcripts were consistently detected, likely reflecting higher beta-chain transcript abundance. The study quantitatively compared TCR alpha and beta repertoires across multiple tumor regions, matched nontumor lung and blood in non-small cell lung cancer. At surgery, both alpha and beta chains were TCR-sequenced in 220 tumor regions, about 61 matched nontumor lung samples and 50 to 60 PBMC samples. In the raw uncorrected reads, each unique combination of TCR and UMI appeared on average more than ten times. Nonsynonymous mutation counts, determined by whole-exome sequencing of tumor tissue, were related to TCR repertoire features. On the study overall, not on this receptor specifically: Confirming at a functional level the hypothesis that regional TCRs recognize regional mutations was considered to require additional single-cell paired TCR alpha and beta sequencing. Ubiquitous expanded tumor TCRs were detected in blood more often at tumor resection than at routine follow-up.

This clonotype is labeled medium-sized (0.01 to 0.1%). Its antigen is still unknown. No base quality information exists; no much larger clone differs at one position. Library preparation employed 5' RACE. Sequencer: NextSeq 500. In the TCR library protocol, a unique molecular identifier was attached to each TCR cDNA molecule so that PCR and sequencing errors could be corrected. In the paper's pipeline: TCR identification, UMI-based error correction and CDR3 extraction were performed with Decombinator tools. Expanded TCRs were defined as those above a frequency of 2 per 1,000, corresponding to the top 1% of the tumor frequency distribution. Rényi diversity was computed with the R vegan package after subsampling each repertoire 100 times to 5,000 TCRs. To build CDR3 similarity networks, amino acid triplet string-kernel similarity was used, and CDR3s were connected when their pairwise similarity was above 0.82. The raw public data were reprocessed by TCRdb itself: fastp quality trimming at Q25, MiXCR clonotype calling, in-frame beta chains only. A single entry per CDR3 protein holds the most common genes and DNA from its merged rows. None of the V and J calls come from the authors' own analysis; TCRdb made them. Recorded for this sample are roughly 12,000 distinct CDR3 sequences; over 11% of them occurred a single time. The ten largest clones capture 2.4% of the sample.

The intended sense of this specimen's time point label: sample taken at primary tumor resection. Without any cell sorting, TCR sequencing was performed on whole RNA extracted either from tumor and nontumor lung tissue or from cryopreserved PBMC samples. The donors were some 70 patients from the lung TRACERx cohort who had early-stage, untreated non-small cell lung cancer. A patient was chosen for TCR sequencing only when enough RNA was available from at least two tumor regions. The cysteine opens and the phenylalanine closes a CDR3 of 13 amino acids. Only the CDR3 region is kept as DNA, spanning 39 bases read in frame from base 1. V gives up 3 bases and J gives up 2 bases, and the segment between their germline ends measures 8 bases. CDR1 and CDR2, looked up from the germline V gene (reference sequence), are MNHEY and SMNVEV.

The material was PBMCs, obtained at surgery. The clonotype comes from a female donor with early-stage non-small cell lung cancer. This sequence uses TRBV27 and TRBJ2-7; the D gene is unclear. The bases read TGTGCCAGCAGTTTTAACAGAGCCTACGAGCAGTACTTC. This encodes CASSFNRAYEQYF.